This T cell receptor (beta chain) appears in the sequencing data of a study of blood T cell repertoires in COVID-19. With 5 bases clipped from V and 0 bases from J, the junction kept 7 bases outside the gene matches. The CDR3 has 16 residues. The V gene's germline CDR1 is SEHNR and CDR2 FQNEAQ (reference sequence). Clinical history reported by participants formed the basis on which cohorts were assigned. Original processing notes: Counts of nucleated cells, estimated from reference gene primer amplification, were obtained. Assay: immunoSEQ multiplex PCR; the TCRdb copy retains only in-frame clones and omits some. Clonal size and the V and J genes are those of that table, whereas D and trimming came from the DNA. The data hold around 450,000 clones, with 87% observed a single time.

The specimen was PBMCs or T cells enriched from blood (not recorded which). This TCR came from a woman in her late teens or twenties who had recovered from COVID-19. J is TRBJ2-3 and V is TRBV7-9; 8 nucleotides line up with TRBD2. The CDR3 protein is CASSPPGGSSTDTQYF. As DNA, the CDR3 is TGTGCCAGCAGCCCCCCGGGGGGGAGCAGCACAGATACGCAGTATTTT.